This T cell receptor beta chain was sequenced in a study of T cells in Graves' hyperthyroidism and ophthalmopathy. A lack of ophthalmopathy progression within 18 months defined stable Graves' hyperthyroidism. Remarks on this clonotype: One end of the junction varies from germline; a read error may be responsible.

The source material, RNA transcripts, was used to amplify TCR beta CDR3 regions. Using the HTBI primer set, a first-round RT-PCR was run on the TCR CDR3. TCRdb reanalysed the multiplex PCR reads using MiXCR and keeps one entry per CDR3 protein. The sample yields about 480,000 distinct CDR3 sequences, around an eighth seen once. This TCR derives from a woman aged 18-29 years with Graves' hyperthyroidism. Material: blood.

CDR3 protein: CASSSGGRAYGQYF. The DNA of the CDR3 is TGTGCCAGCAGCTCAGGCGGGAGGGCCTACGGGCAGTACTTC. The rearrangement links TRBV7-9 to TRBJ2-7, with 9 bases that match TRBD2. Germline V gene data show CDR1 as SEHNR and CDR2 as FQNEAQ (reference sequence). The CDR3 sequence is 14 residues long.